A single sample is the source of the 16 T cell receptor beta chains below, sequenced in a study of response to subunit inactivated influenza vaccine. Using its own MiXCR run on the RT-PCR reads, TCRdb lists one record per CDR3 protein. Here the sample spans 530,000 or so distinct CDR3 sequences, approximately 12% being singletons. This specimen was PBMCs from blood, taken on the day of vaccination. The receptors stem from a man aged 45-65 years who received an inactivated influenza vaccine.

In this sample, this clonotype turned up a few times. In DNA form, the CDR3 reads TGTGCCAGCAGCCATGACGGGCTAAACATTCAGTACTTC. The encoded protein is CASSHDGLNIQYF. The V gene is TRBV6-6, the J gene TRBJ2-4; D unclear. Trimming shortened V by 6 bases and J by 6 bases, and 12 bases separated the two germline ends. Germline V CDR1 and CDR2: MNHNY, SVGAGI (reference sequence). The CDR3 contains 13 residues.

J is TRBJ2-1 and V is TRBV20-1; 16 bases are a match to TRBD2. The germline V gene has CDR1 DFQATT and CDR2 SNEGSKA (reference sequence). V lost 6 bases to trimming and J lost 6 bases; unmatched junction nucleotides: 8. This CDR3 is 16 amino acids long. CDR3 amino acids: CSASGTSGRAINEQFF. The CDR3 coding sequence is TGCAGTGCGTCCGGGACTAGCGGGAGGGCCATCAATGAGCAGTTCTTC.

This clonotype was seen a few times. The rearrangement joins TRBV18 to TRBJ2-1, with D perhaps matching TRBD1 (5 bases). V was pared by 1 base and J by 5 bases, with 9 bases between. The CDR3 runs 14 residues. Germline CDR1 is KGHSH and CDR2 is LQKENI. The CDR3 protein is CASSPRRENNEQFF. In DNA, the CDR3 is TGTGCCAGCTCACCACGCAGGGAAAACAATGAGCAGTTCTTC.

This clonotype appeared many times. This sequence joins TRBV29-1 and TRBJ2-1; tentative D call: TRBD2 (5 bases). V lost 7 bases to trimming and J lost 3 bases, with 13 bases between them. Germline values: CDR1 SQVTM, CDR2 ANQGSEA. This CDR3 has 13 residues. The CDR3: CSGTPQFYNEQFF. CDR3 nucleotide sequence: TGCAGCGGGACTCCACAATTCTACAATGAGCAGTTCTTC.

The rearrangement joins TRBV20-1 to TRBJ2-1; D call uncertain. Germline CDR1 and CDR2: DFQATT and SNEGSKA (reference sequence). The V gene lost 0 bases and the J gene lost 3 bases, with 3 bases spanning the gap. The CDR3 loop spans 12 amino acids. The CDR3 DNA reads as TGCAGTGCTAGAGAGTACTACAATGAGCAGTTCTTC. Amino acid sequence: CSAREYYNEQFF.

The chain carries TRBV5-6 and TRBJ2-1; TRBD2 aligns across 8 bases. CDR1 is SGHDT, CDR2 YYEEEE, per germline. With 4 bases clipped from V and 1 base from J, the junction kept 4 bases outside the gene matches. The CDR3 extends over 15 amino acids. CDR3 nucleotide sequence: TGTGCCAGCAGCGGAAGCGGGAGATCCTACAATGAGCAGTTCTTC. Translated, it gives CASSGSGRSYNEQFF.

The chain is built from TRBV12-3 or TRBV12-4 and TRBJ2-7, with D perhaps matching TRBD1 or TRBD2 (6 bases each). This CDR3 contains 13 residues. Trimming took 3 bases from V and 5 from J, leaving 11 bases between them. CDR3 loop: CASSLDGGHEQYF. The CDR3 DNA follows: TGTGCCAGCAGTTTGGACGGGGGCCACGAGCAGTACTTC.

The CDR3 loop reads CSASGGQGARTTF. CDR3 DNA sequence: TGCAGTGCTTCGGGGGGACAGGGGGCCAGAACCACCTTC. This chain connects TRBV20-1 to TRBJ1-2, with TRBD1 identical over 12 bases. Germline V CDR1 and CDR2: DFQATT, SNEGSKA (reference sequence). Unmatched junction bases numbered 11, after V lost 5 bases and J lost 13 bases. The CDR3 length is 13 residues.

There are a few counts of this clonotype. The chain carries TRBV10-3 and TRBJ2-7; D could derive from TRBD1 or TRBD2 (6 bases each). CDR3 length: 14 residues. The V end was cut by 5 bases, the J end by 2 bases, with 13 bases between. CDR1 ENHRY and CDR2 SYGVKD come from the germline V gene. This CDR3 is CAISPGGSAYEQYF. The CDR3 DNA follows: TGTGCCATCAGTCCCGGGGGCTCGGCCTACGAGCAGTACTTC.

This clonotype was seen many times. The chain employs TRBV28 and TRBJ2-5; D may be TRBD2 (6 bases). The CDR3 loop spans 14 amino acids. V lost 3 bases and J 4 bases, leaving 12 bases between the germline ends. Germline assignment: CDR1 MDHEN and CDR2 SYDVKM. Written as DNA, the CDR3 is TGTGCCAGCAGTTTGATTAGCGGCCGAGAGACCCAGTACTTC. Protein: CASSLISGRETQYF.

At least ten counts were recorded for this clonotype. The chain carries TRBV5-1 and TRBJ1-1, with TRBD1 as a possible D gene (5 bases). The CDR3 covers 14 residues. Germline CDR1 and CDR2: SGHRS and YFSETQ. V was pared by 6 bases and J by 4 bases, with 16 bases between. This CDR3 is CASTSGGRSTEAFF. In nucleotides, the CDR3 is TGCGCCAGCACCTCGGGGGGGAGGTCCACTGAAGCTTTCTTT. The whole variable domain, filled in from reference TRBV5-1 and TRBJ1-1, reads KAGVTQTPRYLIKTRGQQVTLSCSPISGHRSVSWYQQTPGQGLQFLFEYFSETQRNKGNFPGRFSGRQFSNSRSEMNVSTLELGDSALYLCASTSGGRSTEAFFGQGTRLTVV.

The table lists this clonotype with many counts. V usage is TRBV7-2 and J usage is TRBJ2-2; TRBD2 aligns across 10 bases. Germline CDR1 reads SGHTA; CDR2 reads FQGNSA. The J segment lost 5 bases and the V segment lost 3 bases, leaving 6 bases of the junction unmatched. The CDR3 loop spans 16 amino acids. The CDR3 loop reads CASSLRLAGITGELFF. CDR3 coding DNA: TGTGCCAGCAGCTTGCGACTAGCGGGTATTACCGGGGAGCTGTTTTTT. Full variable domain (rest looked up from reference TRBV7-2 and TRBJ2-2): GAGVSQSPSNKVTEKGKDVELRCDPISGHTALYWYRQSLGQGLEFLIYFQGNSAPDKSGLPSDRFSAERTGGSVSTLTIQRTQQEDSAVYLCASSLRLAGITGELFFGEGSRLTVL.

This clonotype has just a few counts. The chain couples TRBV5-6 to TRBJ2-1; 9 bases align to TRBD2. This CDR3 is 17 amino acids long. CDR1 is SGHDT, CDR2 YYEEEE, per germline. The J segment lost 5 bases and the V segment lost 4 bases, leaving 13 bases of the junction unmatched. The CDR3 DNA reads TGTGCCAGCAGCCCCACACCCTTCGCGGGAGGGGACAATGAGCAGTTCTTC. This codes for CASSPTPFAGGDNEQFF.

At least ten counts were recorded for this clonotype. The chain combines TRBV5-5 with TRBJ1-1, with 8 bases identical to TRBD1. The germline gives CDR1 SGHKS, CDR2 YYEKEE (reference sequence). This CDR3 region has 14 residues. V lost 0 bases and J lost 4; bases outside the gene matches: 2. The CDR3 spells CASSLGTGSTEAFF. As DNA, the CDR3 is TGTGCCAGCAGCTTGGGGACAGGGAGCACTGAAGCTTTCTTT.

The chain carries TRBV7-2 and TRBJ1-3; TRBD1 is a possible D gene (5 bases). V was pared by 1 base and J by 4 bases, with 11 bases between. The CDR3 has 15 amino acids. Germline V gene data show CDR1 as SGHTA and CDR2 as FQGNSA. The CDR3 sequence: CASSLGGIAGNTIYF. CDR3 coding DNA: TGTGCCAGCAGCTTAGGGGGGATTGCGGGAAACACCATATATTTT.

In its sample, this clonotype was seen many times. This chain links TRBV27 with TRBJ1-5; 8 positions agree with TRBD1. After removal of 7 bases from V and 9 bases from J, the junction contained 14 bases not matched to a gene. The germline V gene has CDR1 MNHEY and CDR2 SMNVEV (reference sequence). The CDR3 contains 15 residues. CDR3 residues: CASKSSRTGIGPQHF. The CDR3 DNA reads as TGTGCCAGCAAAAGTTCGAGGACAGGGATCGGGCCCCAGCATTTT.